This T cell receptor beta chain comes out of a study of cytomegalovirus exposure and HLA in healthy donors. Study-wide results and caveats: There were 164 TCR beta chains listed as cytomegalovirus-associated.

A word on this clone: The antigen remains undetermined.

Measured with immunoSEQ multiplex PCR; TCRdb has only the in-frame clones, and not every one. The table includes 250,000 to 300,000 clones, nearly 90% detected once. CDR3 length: 15 amino acids. From germline, CDR1 is MNHEY and CDR2 SMNVEV (reference sequence). J gave up 9 bases and V 4 bases, and 9 bases lay outside the gene matches. The chain combines TRBV27 with TRBJ2-1; 10 nucleotides agree with TRBD1. The TCR was taken from a woman aged 18-29 years in good health and CMV-seronegative. The specimen was PBMCs. Here the CDR3 DNA reads TGTGCCAGCAGTTCCCGACAGGGGGCGTCGGGTGAGCAGTTCTTC. As protein: CASSSRQGASGEQFF.